The 30 T cell receptor beta chains given below trace back to one sample, sequenced in a study of blood T cell repertoires in COVID-19. Clones were read by immunoSEQ multiplex PCR, and TCRdb kept only the in-frame ones, dropping some. This sample carries nearly 70,000 clones, roughly 80% of them seen once, and the ten largest clones take around 9.7%. The specimen sequenced was peripheral blood. The origin of the receptors is a woman aged 80 or over with acute or convalescent COVID-19.

The rearrangement joins TRBV7-2 to TRBJ1-2; the match to TRBD1 covers 8 bases. Unmatched junction bases numbered 4, after V lost 5 bases and J lost 5 bases. The CDR3 length is 13 residues. The V gene's germline CDR1 is SGHTA and CDR2 FQGNSA. CDR3 nucleotides: TGTGCCAGCAGCGCCGACAGGGGATATGGCTACACCTTC. Its protein product is CASSADRGYGYTF.

The chain links TRBV9 to TRBJ1-4; D unclear. The CDR3 length is 16 residues. Germline-derived CDR1 and CDR2 are SGDLS and YYNGEE. Between the trimmed V and J ends, which lost 8 bases and 0 bases, there was a span of 17 bases. CDR3 loop: CASSLGEPPTNEKLFF. CDR3 nucleotide sequence: TGTGCCAGTTCGCTGGGCGAACCCCCAACTAATGAAAAACTGTTTTTT.

By sample share, this clone is medium-sized. The chain uses TRBV7-9 and TRBJ1-2; D not resolved. The CDR3 loop spans 15 amino acids. Germline assignment: CDR1 SEHNR and CDR2 FQNEAQ (reference sequence). The germline V and J ends were trimmed by 0 bases and 0 bases, with 8 bases remaining between them. Here the CDR3 DNA reads TGTGCCAGCAGCTTAGCGTATACGGCTAACTATGGCTACACCTTC. The encoded protein is CASSLAYTANYGYTF.

The chain recombines TRBV13 with TRBJ2-3, with D perhaps TRBD1 (6 bases). Deletions cut 2 bases from V and 6 bases from J, with 12 bases between. Germline CDR1 PRHDT, CDR2 FYEKMQ (reference sequence). This CDR3 region has 14 residues. This CDR3 is CASSLHRAADTQYF. For the CDR3, the DNA is TGTGCCAGCAGCTTACACAGGGCGGCGGATACGCAGTATTTT. The full variable domain, in which reference TRBV13 and TRBJ2-3 provide the parts outside the CDR3, is AAGVIQSPRHLIKEKRETATLKCYPIPRHDTVYWYQQGPGQDPQFLISFYEKMQSDKGSIPDRFSAQQFSDYHSELNMSSLELGDSALYFCASSLHRAADTQYFGPGTRLTVL.

This CDR3 is CASSVELRPDTQYF. The CDR3 region has the DNA TGTGCCAGCAGCGTAGAGCTTCGTCCAGATACGCAGTATTTT. J is TRBJ2-3 and V is TRBV9; no clear D gene. This CDR3 has 14 amino acids. CDR1 and CDR2 from the germline V gene are SGDLS and YYNGEE. Deletions cut 0 bases from V and 4 bases from J, with 9 bases between.

This chain uses TRBV19 with TRBJ1-2, with 9 nucleotides matching TRBD1. CDR3 length equals 15 residues. Germline CDR1 and CDR2: LNHDA and SQIVND (reference sequence). With 5 bases clipped from V and 3 bases from J, the junction kept 7 bases outside the gene matches. The DNA for the CDR3 is TGTGCCAGTAGTGCCGGGACAGGGATGTACTATGGCTACACCTTC. Encoded protein: CASSAGTGMYYGYTF.

The gene calls are TRBV5-1 and TRBJ2-3; weak D call: TRBD1 (6 bases). Germline CDR1 and CDR2: SGHRS and YFSETQ. With 4 bases removed from V and 0 bases from J, the gap between germline ends came to 6 bases. This CDR3 has 13 residues. DNA of the CDR3: TGCGCCAGCAGCGGGGGCAGCACAGATACGCAGTATTTT. It yields the protein CASSGGSTDTQYF.

This clone came up once. This chain connects TRBV18 to TRBJ2-7; tentative D call: TRBD1 (5 bases). Germline loops: CDR1 KGHSH, CDR2 LQKENI. The CDR3 sequence is 14 residues long. V lost 1 base, J lost 2 bases, and 9 bases lay in between. The CDR3 DNA reads TGTGCCAGCTCACCACTCATGACAGCCTACGAGCAGTACTTC. Encoded protein: CASSPLMTAYEQYF.

This chain connects TRBV21-1 to TRBJ1-1. TRBV21-1 constitutes a pseudogene. The CDR3 has 15 amino acids. CDR3 sequence: CASSKVGAGYTEAFF. The CDR3, as DNA: TGTGCCAGCAGCAAAGTTGGTGCGGGGTACACTGAAGCTTTCTTT.

The V call is TRBV5-1, the J call TRBJ2-7, with TRBD2 as a possible D gene (6 bases). CDR3 length equals 14 residues. The germline CDR1 and CDR2 sequences are SGHRS and YFSETQ. V was trimmed by 1 base and J by 7 bases, leaving 15 bases between them. The CDR3, as DNA: TGCGCCAGCAGCTTGCCGGGACTTTGGGAGGAGCAGTACTTC. As protein: CASSLPGLWEEQYF.

This rearrangement joins TRBV24-1 to TRBJ2-3; 12 bases agree with TRBD2. The CDR3 has 16 amino acids. Trimming at V came to 4 bases and at J to 3 bases, leaving 4 bases not matched to a gene. Germline CDR1 is KGHDR and CDR2 is SFDVKD. The CDR3 protein is CATSERGLAGTDTQYF. The CDR3 DNA follows: TGTGCCACCAGTGAGCGGGGACTAGCGGGTACAGATACGCAGTATTTT.

The chain uses TRBV4-2 and TRBJ2-2, with TRBD1 identical over 10 bases. The V gene's germline CDR1 is LGHNA and CDR2 YNFKEQ. V dropped 10 bases and J dropped 5; count of bases not matched to a gene: 7. This CDR3 comprises 14 residues. The CDR3 region has the DNA TGTGCCACATCGACAGGGGGCGATACCGGGGAGCTGTTTTTT. Translated: CATSTGGDTGELFF.

The rearrangement links TRBV10-3 to TRBJ2-3, with D possibly TRBD2 on 6 matching bases. Trimming cost V 0 bases and J 3 bases, with 10 bases left between them. Germline CDR1 ENHRY, CDR2 SYGVKD. The CDR3 is made up of 15 amino acids. CDR3 coding DNA: TGTGCCATCAGTGAGTCGATAGGAGGGACAGATACGCAGTATTTT. This sequence encodes CAISESIGGTDTQYF.

The chain links TRBV7-8 to TRBJ1-1; possible D gene TRBD1, 5 bases. Trimming pared 5 bases from V and 3 bases from J, leaving 10 bases between. In germline, CDR1 is SGHVS, CDR2 FQNEAQ. This CDR3 is built from 13 residues. This chain's CDR3 is CASSIRVDTEAFF. The CDR3 nucleotides read TGTGCCAGCAGCATCAGGGTTGACACTGAAGCTTTCTTT.

This chain joins TRBV5-5 and TRBJ1-6; possible D gene TRBD1, 6 bases. Trimming shortened V by 3 bases and J by 7 bases, and 14 bases separated the two germline ends. Germline V lookup: CDR1 SGHKS, CDR2 YYEKEE (reference sequence). The CDR3 is made up of 15 amino acids. The CDR3 region is CASSSYDRLNSPLHF. CDR3 coding DNA: TGTGCCAGCAGCTCATACGACAGGCTCAATTCACCCCTCCACTTT.

This clone was observed a single time. The chain carries TRBV29-1 and TRBJ1-6; the D gene is possibly TRBD1 (5 bases). The germline V gene encodes CDR1 SQVTM and CDR2 ANQGSEA. V was clipped by 3 bases and J by 9 bases, with 9 bases between them. The CDR3 runs 12 residues. CDR3 sequence: CSVDRVTSPLHF. In DNA form, the CDR3 reads TGCAGCGTTGACAGGGTTACTTCACCCCTCCACTTT.

This clone occurred a few times. This chain links TRBV5-1 with TRBJ1-2; D gene uncertain. Trimming took 4 bases from V and 6 from J, leaving 13 bases between them. Looked up from germline, CDR1 is SGHRS and CDR2 is YFSETQ. The CDR3 contains 13 residues. The CDR3 region is CASSPTSKNGYTF. The CDR3 DNA reads as TGCGCCAGCAGCCCCACCAGTAAGAATGGCTACACCTTC. Full variable domain (remainder filled in from reference TRBV5-1 and TRBJ1-2): KAGVTQTPRYLIKTRGQQVTLSCSPISGHRSVSWYQQTPGQGLQFLFEYFSETQRNKGNFPGRFSGRQFSNSRSEMNVSTLELGDSALYLCASSPTSKNGYTFGSGTRLTVV.

The V call is TRBV5-5, the J call TRBJ2-1; 8 nucleotides line up with TRBD1. The germline gives CDR1 SGHKS, CDR2 YYEKEE (reference sequence). This CDR3 spans 16 amino acids. V lost 0 bases to trimming and J lost 7 bases; unmatched junction nucleotides: 9. This CDR3 is CASSLGAVRGQNEQFF. DNA for the CDR3: TGTGCCAGCAGCTTGGGGGCGGTCAGGGGGCAGAATGAGCAGTTCTTC. The full variable domain, rest sourced from reference TRBV5-5 and TRBJ2-1, is DAGVTQSPTHLIKTRGQQVTLRCSPISGHKSVSWYQQVLGQGPQFIFQYYEKEERGRGNFPDRFSARQFPNYSSELNVNALLLGDSALYLCASSLGAVRGQNEQFFGPGTRLTVL.

The genes are TRBV19 and TRBJ1-6, with a possible D match to TRBD1 (5 bases). Germline loops: CDR1 LNHDA, CDR2 SQIVND (reference sequence). The CDR3 is 16 residues long. Between the trimmed V and J ends, which lost 4 bases and 7 bases, there was a span of 17 bases. The CDR3 DNA sequence: TGTGCCAGTAGTAGAGCGGGGGATAATGGAAATTCACCCCTCCACTTT. Protein sequence: CASSRAGDNGNSPLHF.

The V and J genes are TRBV3-1 (or the pseudogene TRBV3-2) and TRBJ2-5, with TRBD2 matching 7 bases. J gave up 4 bases and V 0 bases, and 8 bases lay outside the gene matches. Per the germline V gene, CDR1 is LGHDT and CDR2 is YNNKEL (reference sequence). The CDR3 covers 16 residues. DNA of the CDR3: TGTGCCAGCAGCCAAGAACACGGGGGAGGGAGAGAGACCCAGTACTTC. Translated, it gives CASSQEHGGGRETQYF.

This clone was found once. CDR3 residues: CASRPGVGNTIYF. The CDR3 DNA sequence: TGTGCCAGCAGACCCGGGGTAGGGAACACCATATATTTT. The rearrangement joins TRBV27 to TRBJ1-3; the D is unclear. Trimming pared 6 bases from V and 7 bases from J, leaving 13 bases between. This CDR3 spans 13 amino acids. The germline V gene encodes CDR1 MNHEY and CDR2 SMNVEV (reference sequence).

The V and J genes are TRBV9 and TRBJ1-2; D perhaps matches TRBD1 (5 bases). The length of the CDR3 is 14 residues. CDR1 and CDR2 from the germline V gene are SGDLS and YYNGEE. Trimming stripped 3 bases from V and 8 bases from J, with 17 bases between. Here the CDR3 reads CASSAGDGNGGYTF. DNA of the CDR3: TGTGCCAGCAGCGCGGGGGACGGGAACGGGGGCTACACCTTC.

In nucleotides, the CDR3 is TGTGCCACCAGTTCCGGTCCGGGTAACTCGAACACCGGGGAGCTGTTTTTT. Amino acid sequence: CATSSGPGNSNTGELFF. V gene TRBV24-1 combines with J gene TRBJ2-2; no firm D call. Germline CDR1 is KGHDR and CDR2 is SFDVKD. Trimming pared 6 bases from V and 0 bases from J, leaving 16 bases between. The CDR3 is 17 amino acids.

The chain couples TRBV18 to TRBJ2-7, with 7 nucleotides matching TRBD1. The V gene's germline CDR1 is KGHSH and CDR2 LQKENI. The length of the CDR3 is 15 residues. Trimming took 6 bases from V and 6 from J; bases not matched to a gene: 14. CDR3 protein: CASSLGPGQRGEQYF. The CDR3 DNA sequence: TGTGCCAGCTCCCTTGGACCGGGACAGCGAGGCGAGCAGTACTTC.

J is TRBJ2-7 and V is TRBV11-2; 8 bases match TRBD2. The CDR3 runs to 17 residues. Losses at the gene ends were 0 bases for V and 4 bases for J; bases not matched to a gene: 11. Germline V gives CDR1 SGHAT, CDR2 FQNNGV. In nucleotides, the CDR3 is TGTGCCAGCAGCTTAGATCTCGTTGTGCGGGGGGTTTACGAGCAGTACTTC. This encodes CASSLDLVVRGVYEQYF.

This chain connects TRBV11-2 to TRBJ1-2; 8 bases are a match to TRBD1. The CDR3 extends over 14 amino acids. The V gene end was trimmed by 4 bases and the J gene end by 5 bases; junction bases not matched to a gene: 6. CDR1 and CDR2 (germline): SGHAT, FQNNGV. The CDR3 loop reads CASSSTTGVYGYTF. The DNA for the CDR3 is TGTGCCAGCAGCTCGACGACAGGGGTTTATGGCTACACCTTC.

This chain uses TRBV30 with TRBJ1-2; unclear D gene. This CDR3 comprises 12 residues. The germline V and J ends were trimmed by 5 bases and 4 bases, with 11 bases remaining between them. The germline V gene encodes CDR1 GTSNPN and CDR2 SVGIG (reference sequence). The CDR3 protein is CAWGPEGYGYTF. In DNA, the CDR3 is TGTGCCTGGGGTCCAGAGGGCTATGGCTACACCTTC.

This chain links TRBV19 with TRBJ1-3; D gene unclear. Germline CDR1 LNHDA, CDR2 SQIVND (reference sequence). V was trimmed by 5 bases and J by 0 bases, leaving 8 bases between them. This CDR3 has 14 amino acids. In DNA form, the CDR3 reads TGTGCCAGTAGTCAAGCATACTCTGGAAACACCATATATTTT. Its protein is CASSQAYSGNTIYF.

The chain joins TRBV11-3 to TRBJ1-1; D is ambiguous. In germline, CDR1 is SGHNT, CDR2 YENEEA. The CDR3 spans 13 residues. V was pared by 0 bases and J by 3 bases, with 5 bases between. The CDR3 region is CASSLDPYTEAFF. CDR3 sequence (DNA): TGTGCCAGCAGCTTAGATCCCTACACTGAAGCTTTCTTT.

The CDR3 DNA sequence: TGCGCCAGCAGCTCCGGGACAGGGGGCGTACCGAACACCGGGGAGCTGTTTTTT. Its translation: CASSSGTGGVPNTGELFF. The V and J genes are TRBV5-1 and TRBJ2-2, with 12 bases identical to TRBD1. Germline loops: CDR1 SGHRS, CDR2 YFSETQ. With V trimmed by 3 bases and J by 0 bases, 6 bases remained unmatched. The CDR3 runs 18 residues.